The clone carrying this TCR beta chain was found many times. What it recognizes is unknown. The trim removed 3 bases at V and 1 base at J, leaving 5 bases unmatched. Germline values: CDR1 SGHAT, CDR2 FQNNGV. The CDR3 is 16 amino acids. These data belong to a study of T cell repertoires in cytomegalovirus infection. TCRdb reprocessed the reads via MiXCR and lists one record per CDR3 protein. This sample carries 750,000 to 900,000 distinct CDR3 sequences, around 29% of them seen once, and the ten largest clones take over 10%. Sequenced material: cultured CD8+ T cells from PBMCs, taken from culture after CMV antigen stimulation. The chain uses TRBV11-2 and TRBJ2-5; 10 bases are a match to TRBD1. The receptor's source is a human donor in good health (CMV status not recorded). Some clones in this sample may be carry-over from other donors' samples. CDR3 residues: CASSFRDRGFQETQYF. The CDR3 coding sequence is TGTGCCAGCAGCTTTAGGGACAGGGGATTCCAAGAGACCCAGTACTTC.